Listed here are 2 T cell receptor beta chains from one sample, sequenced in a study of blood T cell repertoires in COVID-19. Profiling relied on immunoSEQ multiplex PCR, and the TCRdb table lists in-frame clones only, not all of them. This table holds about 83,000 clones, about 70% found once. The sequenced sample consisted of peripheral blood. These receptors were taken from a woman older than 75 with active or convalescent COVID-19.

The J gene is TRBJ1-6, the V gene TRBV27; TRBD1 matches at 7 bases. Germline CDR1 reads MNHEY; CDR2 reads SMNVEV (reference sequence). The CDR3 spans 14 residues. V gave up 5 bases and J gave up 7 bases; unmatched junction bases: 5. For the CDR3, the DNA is TGTGCCAGCAGTCCCGGACAGGAAAATTCACCCCTCCACTTT. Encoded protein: CASSPGQENSPLHF.

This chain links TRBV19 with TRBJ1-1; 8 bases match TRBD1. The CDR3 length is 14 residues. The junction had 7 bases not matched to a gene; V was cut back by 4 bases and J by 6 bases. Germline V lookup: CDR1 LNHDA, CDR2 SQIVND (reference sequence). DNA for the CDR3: TGTGCCAGTAGTACCTGGACAGGGCGGCCTGAAGCTTTCTTT. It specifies CASSTWTGRPEAFF. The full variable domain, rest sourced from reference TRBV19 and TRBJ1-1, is DGGITQSPKYLFRKEGQNVTLSCEQNLNHDAMYWYRQDPGQGLRLIYYSQIVNDFQKGDIAEGYSVSREKKESFPLTVTSAQKNPTAFYLCASSTWTGRPEAFFGQGTRLTVV.